This is a list of T cell receptor beta chains from one sample in a study of T cells in Graves' hyperthyroidism and ophthalmopathy. Using its own MiXCR run on the multiplex PCR reads, TCRdb lists one record per CDR3 protein. The sample carries 660,000 or so distinct CDR3 sequences, 45% recorded once. Sequencing input: peripheral blood or thyroid tissue (not recorded which). The source is an adult man with Graves' disease, either hyperthyroidism or ophthalmopathy (not recorded which). CDR3s leave out the opening cysteine and the closing phenylalanine or tryptophan. A D gene is named only where the DNA matches it firmly. Clone size is shown for a subset of rows, as once, few, many or a class of expanded clone.

CDR3,D,V,J,size
ASSPFPGTGLSDDGYT,TRBD1,TRBV7-3,TRBJ1-2,NA
ASSELTGSAGELF,TRBD1,TRBV2,TRBJ2-2,few
SARYPRTGVNTEAF,TRBD1,TRBV20-1,TRBJ1-1,NA
ASSLGGAYNSPLH,NA,TRBV7-8,TRBJ1-6,few
ASSQNSGYEQY,NA,TRBV9,TRBJ2-7,NA
ASSRPSGELF,NA,TRBV12-3/TRBV12-4,TRBJ2-2,NA
SVHSSNTGNTIY,NA,TRBV29-1,TRBJ1-3,once
ASKTSGGETQY,TRBD2,TRBV2,TRBJ2-5,NA
ASNSGTGGDGYT,TRBD1,TRBV2,TRBJ1-2,NA
ASSKQGIDYGYT,TRBD1,TRBV5-8,TRBJ1-2,few
ASSEAGDPYEQY,TRBD2,TRBV6-5,TRBJ2-7,NA
ASSQDINVTPLH,NA,TRBV3-1,TRBJ1-6,few
ASSWDIGNTIY,NA,TRBV7-2,TRBJ1-3,NA
ASSQNRGTNEKLF,TRBD1,TRBV14,TRBJ1-4,many
SARNSGQYSNQPQH,NA,TRBV20-1,TRBJ1-5,NA
AISASSDPNQPLH,NA,TRBV10-3,TRBJ1-6,few
ASSPQGSQETQY,NA,TRBV7-3,TRBJ2-5,few
SARDDGVEVYGYT,NA,TRBV20-1,TRBJ1-2,NA
ASSPGVDKYEQY,NA,TRBV19,TRBJ2-7,NA
ASSADIYNSPLH,NA,TRBV7-8,TRBJ1-6,many
SARQVPGGQPQH,NA,TRBV20-1,TRBJ1-5,NA
ASKTGLMNTEA,NA,TRBV2,TRBJ2-6,NA
ASSRTGWRNYGYT,TRBD1,TRBV7-2,TRBJ1-2,many
ASSLVIEGSSPLH,NA,TRBV7-9,TRBJ1-6,few
ASSVGQGPLYEQY,TRBD1,TRBV9,TRBJ2-7,NA
VSSLTTGLYEGNSPLH,NA,TRBV7-9,TRBJ1-6,NA
ASSRPLPGELF,NA,TRBV2,TRBJ2-2,NA
ASSLGHGNQPQH,NA,TRBV12-3/TRBV12-4,TRBJ1-5,many
ASSRRDTQETQY,NA,TRBV7-2,TRBJ2-5,few
ATSDGQDGMNTEAF,NA,TRBV24-1,TRBJ1-1,many
ASSDSAQETQY,NA,TRBV25-1,TRBJ2-5,many
ASSYAPGPHLSEQY,NA,TRBV10-3,TRBJ2-7,few
SVEDGRNTGELF,NA,TRBV29-1,TRBJ2-2,NA
SARGDRRDHEQY,TRBD1,TRBV20-1,TRBJ2-7,few
ASSPYASGGPNEQY,TRBD2,TRBV7-7,TRBJ2-7,few
ASSLAQGAYTEAF,TRBD1,TRBV7-8,TRBJ1-1,many
ASSLAGDRAISQY,TRBD1,TRBV7-8,TRBJ2-7,NA